This T cell receptor beta chain was captured in a study of blood T cell repertoires in COVID-19. The assay was immunoSEQ multiplex PCR, and TCRdb's table has in-frame clones only and misses some. The sample carries about 310,000 clones, under 90% recorded once. V lost 5 bases and J 3 bases, leaving 10 bases between the germline ends. This CDR3 contains 13 residues. Cohort 3 recovery required two negative PCRs, clearance, or symptom resolution. This chain uses TRBV12-3 or TRBV12-4 with TRBJ1-1, with D unclear. This clonotype was obtained from a man in his sixties who had recovered from COVID-19. Sequences were obtained from PBMCs or T cells enriched from blood (not recorded which). This CDR3 is CASSLDRYTEAFF. DNA of the CDR3: TGTGCCAGCAGTCTAGACCGGTACACTGAAGCTTTCTTT.